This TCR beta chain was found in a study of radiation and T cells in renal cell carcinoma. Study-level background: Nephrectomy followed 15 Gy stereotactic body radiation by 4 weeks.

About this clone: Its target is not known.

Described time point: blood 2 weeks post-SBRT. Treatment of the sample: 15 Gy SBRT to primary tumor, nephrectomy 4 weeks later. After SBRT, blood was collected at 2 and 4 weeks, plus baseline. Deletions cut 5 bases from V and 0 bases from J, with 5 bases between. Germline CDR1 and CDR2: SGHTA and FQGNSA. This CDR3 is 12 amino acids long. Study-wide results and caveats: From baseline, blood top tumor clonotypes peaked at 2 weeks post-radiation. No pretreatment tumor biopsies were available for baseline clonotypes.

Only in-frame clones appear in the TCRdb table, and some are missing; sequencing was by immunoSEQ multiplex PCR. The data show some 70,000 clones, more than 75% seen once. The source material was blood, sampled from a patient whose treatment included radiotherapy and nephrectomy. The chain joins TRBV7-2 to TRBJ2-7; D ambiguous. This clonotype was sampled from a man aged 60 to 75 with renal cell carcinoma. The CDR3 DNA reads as TGTGCCAGCAGCCCGGTCTCCTACGAGCAGTACTTC. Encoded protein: CASSPVSYEQYF.